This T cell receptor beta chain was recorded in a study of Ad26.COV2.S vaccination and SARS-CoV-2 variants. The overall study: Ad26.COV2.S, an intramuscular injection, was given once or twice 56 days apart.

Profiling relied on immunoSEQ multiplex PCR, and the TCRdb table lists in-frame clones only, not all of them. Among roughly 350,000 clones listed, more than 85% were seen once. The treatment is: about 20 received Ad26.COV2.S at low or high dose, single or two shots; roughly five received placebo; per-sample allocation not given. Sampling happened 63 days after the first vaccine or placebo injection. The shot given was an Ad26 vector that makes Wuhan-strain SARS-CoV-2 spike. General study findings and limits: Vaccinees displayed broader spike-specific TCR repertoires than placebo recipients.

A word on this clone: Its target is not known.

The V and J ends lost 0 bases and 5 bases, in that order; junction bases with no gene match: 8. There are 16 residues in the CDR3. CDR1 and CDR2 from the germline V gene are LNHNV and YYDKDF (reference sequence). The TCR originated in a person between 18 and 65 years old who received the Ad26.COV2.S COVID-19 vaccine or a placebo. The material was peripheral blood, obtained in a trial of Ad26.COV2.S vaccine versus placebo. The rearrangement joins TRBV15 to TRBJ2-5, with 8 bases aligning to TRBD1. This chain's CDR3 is CATSRDRTGRRETQYF. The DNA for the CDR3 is TGTGCCACCAGCAGAGATAGGACAGGGAGGCGGGAGACCCAGTACTTC.